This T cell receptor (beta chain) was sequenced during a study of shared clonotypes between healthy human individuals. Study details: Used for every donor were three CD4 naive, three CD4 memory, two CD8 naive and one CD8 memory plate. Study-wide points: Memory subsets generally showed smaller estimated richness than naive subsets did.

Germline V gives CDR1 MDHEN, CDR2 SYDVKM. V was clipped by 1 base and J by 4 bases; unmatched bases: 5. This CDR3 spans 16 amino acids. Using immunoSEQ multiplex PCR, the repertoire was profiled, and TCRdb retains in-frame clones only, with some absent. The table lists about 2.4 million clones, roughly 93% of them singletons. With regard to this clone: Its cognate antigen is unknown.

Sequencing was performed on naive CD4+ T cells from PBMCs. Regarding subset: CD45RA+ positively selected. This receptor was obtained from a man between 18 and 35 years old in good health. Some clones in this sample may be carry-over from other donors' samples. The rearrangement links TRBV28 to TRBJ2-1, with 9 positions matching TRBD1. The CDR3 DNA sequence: TGTGCCAGCAGTTTATCCGGGACAGGGAGATACAATGAGCAGTTCTTC. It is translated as CASSLSGTGRYNEQFF.